These 28 T cell receptor beta chains were sequenced from one sample in a study of shared clonotypes between healthy human individuals (dated by TCRdb to about 2020). Library preparation employed the immunoSEQ multiplex PCR assay. TCRdb took over this immuneACCESS table, retaining in-frame rearrangements with V and J assigned. Such tables are incomplete; in checked studies, under half of the missing clones stem from an unresolved V gene, and the remainder is unexplained. The sample records around 700,000 clones, less than 80% of which are singletons. Of the sample, around 2% falls within the top ten clones. Sequenced: memory CD4+ T cells sorted from blood. Sample cell subset or site, as interpreted from the label and publication: CD45RA-negative fraction. These receptors were taken from a woman aged 25 to 45 in good health.

This chain links TRBV11-2 with TRBJ1-3; 7 nucleotides agree with TRBD1. The CDR3 is made up of 15 amino acids. Germline V lookup: CDR1 SGHAT, CDR2 FQNNGV. The trim removed 3 bases at V and 7 bases at J, leaving 9 bases unmatched. The CDR3 reads CASSFRQGNLNTIYF. In nucleotides, the CDR3 is TGTGCCAGCAGCTTCAGACAGGGTAACCTCAACACCATATATTTT.

The rearrangement uses TRBV27 and TRBJ2-7, with 11 positions matching TRBD2. Looked up from germline, CDR1 is MNHEY and CDR2 is SMNVEV (reference sequence). This CDR3 has 15 residues. V gave up 3 bases and J gave up 0 bases; unmatched junction bases: 1. The CDR3: CASSFGLAGSYEQYF. CDR3 DNA sequence: TGTGCCAGCAGTTTCGGACTAGCGGGCTCCTACGAGCAGTACTTC.

This clone was recorded only once. This sequence joins TRBV29-1 and TRBJ1-1; D call uncertain. Germline-derived CDR1 and CDR2 are SQVTM and ANQGSEA. V lost 5 bases, J lost 5 bases, and 9 bases lay in between. There are 11 residues in the CDR3. The CDR3 is CSVHPQTEAFF. CDR3 nucleotides: TGCAGCGTTCATCCCCAGACTGAAGCTTTCTTT.

There are a few counts of this clone. The chain employs TRBV9 and TRBJ2-2; 8 bases are a match to TRBD2. The germline V gene has CDR1 SGDLS and CDR2 YYNGEE. The CDR3 contains 18 residues. Losses at the gene ends were 0 bases for V and 0 bases for J; bases not matched to a gene: 7. The CDR3 bases are TGTGCCAGCAGCGTAGGGGCCCGGGGACTAGCGAACACCGGGGAGCTGTTTTTT. Protein sequence: CASSVGARGLANTGELFF.

The chain employs TRBV7-2 and TRBJ1-2, with D uncertain. Trimming pared 2 bases from V and 2 bases from J, leaving 9 bases between. Looked up from germline, CDR1 is SGHTA and CDR2 is FQGNSA. This CDR3 contains 14 residues. CDR3 amino acids: CASSLPPRNYGYTF. CDR3 coding DNA: TGTGCCAGCAGCTTACCCCCCAGAAACTATGGCTACACCTTC.

There are a few counts of this clone. The V gene is TRBV6-6, the J gene TRBJ1-2; TRBD1 matches 7 bases. This CDR3 region has 14 residues. V was clipped by 7 bases and J by 5 bases; unmatched bases: 10. The germline V gene has CDR1 MNHNY and CDR2 SVGAGI (reference sequence). The CDR3, as DNA: TGTGCCAGCACACCTTCCGACAGGGAATATGGCTACACCTTC. Protein product: CASTPSDREYGYTF.

The rearrangement joins TRBV28 to TRBJ2-7, with D possibly being TRBD1 (8 bases). V was trimmed by 5 bases and J by 2 bases, leaving 25 bases between them. Per germline, CDR1 MDHEN and CDR2 SYDVKM. CDR3 length: 18 amino acids. CDR3 coding DNA: TGTGCCAGCAGTAGCGGGGACAGGTGGAAGCGCTCCACCTACGAGCAGTACTTC. Its translation: CASSSGDRWKRSTYEQYF.

The rearrangement uses TRBV21-1 and TRBJ2-1; TRBD2 is taken as the D call from the table, unchecked against the DNA. TRBV21-1 is classified as a pseudogene. The CDR3 has 16 amino acids. The CDR3 loop reads CASSKASGSSYNEQFF. The CDR3, as DNA: TGTGCCAGCAGCAAAGCTAGCGGGAGCTCCTACAATGAGCAGTTCTTC.

The chain has TRBV5-4 and TRBJ2-3, with a tentative D call TRBD2 (6 bases). V was shortened by 9 bases and J by 0 bases, with 14 bases between the two germline ends. Per germline, CDR1 SGHNT and CDR2 YYREEE (reference sequence). The CDR3 covers 14 residues. CDR3 sequence (DNA): TGTGCCATCGACGCCAGCGGGAGCACAGATACGCAGTATTTT. Translating gives CAIDASGSTDTQYF.

The CDR3 region is CASSPLGGPRPYEQYF. In DNA, the CDR3 is TGTGCCAGCAGCCCTTTGGGAGGGCCCCGTCCCTACGAGCAGTACTTC. The chain has TRBV9 and TRBJ2-7, with 7 bases that match TRBD2. Germline V CDR1 and CDR2: SGDLS, YYNGEE. CDR3 size: 16 residues. The junction had 12 bases not matched to a gene; V was cut back by 4 bases and J by 2 bases.

The chain combines TRBV5-1 with TRBJ2-2, with a tentative D call TRBD1 (5 bases). Germline lookup yields CDR1 SGHRS and CDR2 YFSETQ. This CDR3 comprises 14 residues. V lost 8 bases, J lost 0 bases, and 11 bases lay in between. Here the CDR3 reads CASTTVANTGELFF. The CDR3 DNA sequence: TGCGCCAGTACGACAGTCGCGAACACCGGGGAGCTGTTTTTT. Full variable domain (remainder filled in from reference TRBV5-1 and TRBJ2-2): KAGVTQTPRYLIKTRGQQVTLSCSPISGHRSVSWYQQTPGQGLQFLFEYFSETQRNKGNFPGRFSGRQFSNSRSEMNVSTLELGDSALYLCASTTVANTGELFFGEGSRLTVL.

The chain combines TRBV5-6 with TRBJ2-6, with D possibly being TRBD1 or TRBD2 (5 bases each). Trimming took 0 bases from V and 0 from J, leaving 7 bases between them. Germline V gives CDR1 SGHDT, CDR2 YYEEEE. This CDR3 spans 16 amino acids. The CDR3 loop reads CASSLGGGSGANVLTF. CDR3 in DNA: TGTGCCAGCAGCTTGGGTGGGGGCTCTGGGGCCAACGTCCTGACTTTC.

J is TRBJ2-5 and V is TRBV2, with D tentatively TRBD1 (6 bases). This CDR3 has 11 residues. Trimming cost V 7 bases and J 7 bases, with 10 bases left between them. CDR1 and CDR2 from the germline V gene are SNHLY and FYNNEI. CDR3 bases: TGTGCCAGCACCAGAGGGGGGACCCAGTACTTC. Translating it yields CASTRGGTQYF.

This clone was picked up one time. The chain joins TRBV28 to TRBJ1-1; tentatively, D is TRBD1 (6 bases). In germline, CDR1 is MDHEN, CDR2 SYDVKM. Trimming removed 2 bases from V and 6 bases from J, with 13 bases in between. This CDR3 is built from 14 residues. CDR3 DNA: TGTGCCAGCAGTTTACTTGGGGGCAATTCTGAAGCTTTCTTT. Translating it yields CASSLLGGNSEAFF.

The chain recombines TRBV18 with TRBJ2-7, with a weak D call TRBD1 (6 bases). The V gene lost 6 bases and the J gene lost 4 bases, with 16 bases spanning the gap. The CDR3 sequence is 14 residues long. CDR1 and CDR2 (germline): KGHSH, LQKENI. CDR3 in DNA: TGTGCCAGCTCCCTAAGCCGAGGGACATACGAGCAGTACTTC. It specifies CASSLSRGTYEQYF.

V and J are TRBV16 and TRBJ1-1; TRBD1 aligns across 8 bases. The CDR3 has 15 residues. Germline assignment: CDR1 KGHSY and CDR2 FQNENV. V lost 3 bases and J lost 9; bases outside the gene matches: 12. CDR3 bases: TGTGCCAGCAGCCACCTCGGGACAGGTCGCCAAAAAGCTTTCTTT. It specifies CASSHLGTGRQKAFF.

The V and J genes are TRBV5-4 and TRBJ2-7; TRBD1 matches 9 bases. The V segment lost 3 bases and the J segment 5 bases; nucleotides outside the gene matches: 6. Germline assignment: CDR1 SGHNT and CDR2 YYREEE (reference sequence). The CDR3 loop spans 14 amino acids. CDR3 amino acids: CASSSGTGHDEQYF. The CDR3 DNA reads TGTGCCAGCAGCTCCGGGACAGGGCACGACGAGCAGTACTTC.

The rearrangement joins TRBV18 to TRBJ2-5, with 9 bases aligning to TRBD1. The V and J ends lost 4 bases and 5 bases, in that order; junction bases with no gene match: 11. The CDR3 totals 16 residues. The germline V gene has CDR1 KGHSH and CDR2 LQKENI. CDR3 protein: CASSLRPGQGLETQYF. DNA for the CDR3: TGTGCCAGCTCACTCCGCCCGGGACAGGGATTGGAGACCCAGTACTTC. The complete variable domain, with remaining parts taken from reference TRBV18 and TRBJ2-5, reads NAGVMQNPRHLVRRRGQEARLRCSPMKGHSHVYWYRQLPEEGLKFMVYLQKENIIDESGMPKERFSAEFPKEGPSILRIQQVVRGDSAAYFCASSLRPGQGLETQYFGPGTRLLVL.

The chain is built from TRBV28 and TRBJ1-2, with D perhaps matching TRBD1 (6 bases). This CDR3 spans 14 amino acids. Trimming shortened V by 3 bases and J by 3 bases, and 11 bases separated the two germline ends. CDR1 MDHEN and CDR2 SYDVKM come from the germline V gene. The CDR3 protein is CASSLGRGYYGYTF. For the CDR3, the DNA is TGTGCCAGCAGTTTGGGCAGGGGATACTATGGCTACACCTTC.

The chain employs TRBV28 and TRBJ2-1, with 8 nucleotides matching TRBD2. The CDR3 is 14 residues long. Germline assignment: CDR1 MDHEN and CDR2 SYDVKM. With V trimmed by 5 bases and J by 4 bases, 4 bases remained unmatched. The CDR3 sequence is CASSQREWYNEQFF. CDR3 DNA: TGTGCCAGCAGTCAGCGGGAGTGGTACAATGAGCAGTTCTTC.

This clone was seen only once. This chain links TRBV6-1 with TRBJ2-7; D could derive from TRBD1 or TRBD2 (5 bases each). CDR1 MNHNS and CDR2 SASEGT come from the germline V gene. The CDR3 consists of 14 residues. V was clipped by 4 bases and J by 1 base, with 11 bases between them. The CDR3 sequence: CASSGRDASYEQYF. CDR3 coding DNA: TGTGCCAGCAGTGGCCGGGACGCATCCTACGAGCAGTACTTC.

V and J are TRBV30 and TRBJ2-3, with 7 bases that match TRBD2. The V gene end was trimmed by 0 bases and the J gene end by 4 bases; junction bases not matched to a gene: 1. Looked up from germline, CDR1 is GTSNPN and CDR2 is SVGIG (reference sequence). This CDR3 spans 13 amino acids. In DNA form, the CDR3 reads TGTGCCTGGAGTGTAGCGGGACCAGATACGCAGTATTTT. This gives the protein CAWSVAGPDTQYF. Complete variable domain (other parts from reference TRBV30 and TRBJ2-3): SQTIHQWPATLVQPVGSPLSLECTVEGTSNPNLYWYRQAAGRGLQLLFYSVGIGQISSEVPQNLSASRPQDRQFILSSKKLLLSDSGFYLCAWSVAGPDTQYFGPGTRLTVL.

This clone has just one count. The chain joins TRBV4-1 to TRBJ2-3, with D possibly matching TRBD2 (5 bases). V was shortened by 1 base and J by 5 bases, with 10 bases between the two germline ends. Germline CDR1 MGHRA, CDR2 YSYEKL. The CDR3 length is 14 residues. CDR3 nucleotide sequence: TGCGCCAGCAGCCAAGCACTAGGAATAGATACGCAGTATTTT. Amino acid sequence: CASSQALGIDTQYF.

This chain connects TRBV5-1 to TRBJ2-7, with 8 positions matching TRBD1. Losses at the gene ends were 2 bases for V and 2 bases for J; bases not matched to a gene: 6. Germline loops: CDR1 SGHRS, CDR2 YFSETQ. The CDR3 runs to 15 residues. Written as DNA, the CDR3 is TGCGCCAGCAGCTTCGGGACAGGCGTCACCTACGAGCAGTACTTC. Amino acids: CASSFGTGVTYEQYF.

Notes on this clone: Other DNA sequences from this sample encode an identical CDR3 as well. CDR3 protein: CASSLEGGNQPQHF. The CDR3 nucleotides read TGTGCCAGCAGCCTGGAGGGGGGCAATCAGCCCCAGCATTTT. This chain connects TRBV11-2 to TRBJ1-5, with D perhaps TRBD1 (6 bases). The CDR3 extends over 14 amino acids. The V end was cut by 5 bases, the J end by 2 bases, with 10 bases between. Germline V gene lookup returns CDR1 SGHAT and CDR2 FQNNGV.

As to this clone: This sequence may be a read error, since a much larger clone differs from it by one base. The rearrangement uses TRBV6-4 and TRBJ2-1; 7 bases are a match to TRBD2. Germline-derived CDR1 and CDR2 are MRHNA and SNTAGT. Trimming at V came to 3 bases and at J to 0 bases, leaving 2 bases not matched to a gene. The CDR3 contains 15 residues. The CDR3 loop reads CASSESGTSYNEQFF. CDR3 nucleotide sequence: TGTGCCAGCAGTGAAAGCGGGACCTCCTACAATGAGCAGTTCTTC.

The chain is built from TRBV5-1 and TRBJ2-5, with 7 positions matching TRBD2. The CDR3 extends over 14 amino acids. Germline trimming cut 3 bases from V and 4 bases from J; bases unmatched to any gene: 6. From germline, CDR1 is SGHRS and CDR2 YFSETQ. In DNA form, the CDR3 reads TGCGCCAGCAGCTCTAGCGGATGGGGAGAGACCCAGTACTTC. This gives the protein CASSSSGWGETQYF. Looking up the rest from reference TRBV5-1 and TRBJ2-5 gives the full variable domain: KAGVTQTPRYLIKTRGQQVTLSCSPISGHRSVSWYQQTPGQGLQFLFEYFSETQRNKGNFPGRFSGRQFSNSRSEMNVSTLELGDSALYLCASSSSGWGETQYFGPGTRLLVL.

This clone was recorded once. The chain links TRBV5-4 to TRBJ2-5; TRBD2 is a possible D gene (5 bases). The CDR3 extends over 14 amino acids. In germline, CDR1 is SGHNT, CDR2 YYREEE (reference sequence). Trimming cost V 2 bases and J 2 bases, with 10 bases left between them. The CDR3 DNA reads as TGTGCCAGCAGCTTACCAGCGGAACAAGAGACCCAGTACTTC. Translation: CASSLPAEQETQYF. Combining the CDR3 with reference TRBV5-4 and TRBJ2-5 gives the whole variable domain ETGVTQSPTHLIKTRGQQVTLRCSSQSGHNTVSWYQQALGQGPQFIFQYYREEENGRGNFPPRFSGLQFPNYSSELNVNALELDDSALYLCASSLPAEQETQYFGPGTRLLVL.